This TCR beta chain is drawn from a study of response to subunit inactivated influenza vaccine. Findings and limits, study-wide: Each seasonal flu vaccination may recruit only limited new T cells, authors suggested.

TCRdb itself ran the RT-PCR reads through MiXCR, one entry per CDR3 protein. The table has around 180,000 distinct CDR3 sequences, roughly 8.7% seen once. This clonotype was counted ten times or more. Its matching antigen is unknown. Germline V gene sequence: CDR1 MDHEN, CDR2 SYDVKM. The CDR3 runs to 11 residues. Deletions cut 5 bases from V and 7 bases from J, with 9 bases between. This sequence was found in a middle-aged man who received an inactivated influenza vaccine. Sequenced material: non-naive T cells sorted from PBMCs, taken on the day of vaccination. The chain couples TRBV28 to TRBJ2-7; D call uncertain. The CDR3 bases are TGTGCCAGCAGTCAAGGAAGGGAGCAGTACTTC. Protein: CASSQGREQYF.